What follows is one T cell receptor beta chain and its context. The entry originates in a study of blood T cell repertoires in COVID-19. Study-wide background: The study drew acute and convalescent COVID-19 samples from the United States, Italy and Spain.

Profiling relied on immunoSEQ multiplex PCR, and the TCRdb table lists in-frame clones only, not all of them. The repertoire holds about 120,000 clones, with roughly 80% as singletons. Germline V gene lookup returns CDR1 SGHRS and CDR2 YFSETQ. There are 17 residues in the CDR3. Trimming shortened V by 2 bases and J by 2 bases, and 20 bases separated the two germline ends. Sequencing was performed on peripheral blood. The TCR was taken from a woman aged 40 to 50 with acute or convalescent COVID-19. The rearrangement joins TRBV5-1 to TRBJ2-7; TRBD2 is a possible D gene (6 bases). The CDR3 region has the DNA TGCGCCAGCAGCTTCGGTCAGCGGGCGGACGCGCCCTACGAGCAGTACTTC. Protein sequence: CASSFGQRADAPYEQYF.